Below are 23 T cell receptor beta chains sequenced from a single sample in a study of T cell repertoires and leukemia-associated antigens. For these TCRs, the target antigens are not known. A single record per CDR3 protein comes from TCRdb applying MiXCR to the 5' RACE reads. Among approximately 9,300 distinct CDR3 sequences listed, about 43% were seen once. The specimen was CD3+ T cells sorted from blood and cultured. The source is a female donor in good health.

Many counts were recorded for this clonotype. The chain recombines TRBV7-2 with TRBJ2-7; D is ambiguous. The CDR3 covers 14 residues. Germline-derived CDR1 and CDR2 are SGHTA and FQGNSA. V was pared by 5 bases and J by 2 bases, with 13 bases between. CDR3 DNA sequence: TGTGCCAGCAGCCCCACTCCAGCCACCTACGAGCAGTACTTC. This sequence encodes CASSPTPATYEQYF.

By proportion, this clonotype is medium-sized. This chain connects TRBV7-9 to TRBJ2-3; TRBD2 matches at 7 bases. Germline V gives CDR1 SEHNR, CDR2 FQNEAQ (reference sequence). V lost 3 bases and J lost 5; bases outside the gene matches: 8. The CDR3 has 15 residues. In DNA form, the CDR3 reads TGTGCCAGCAGCTTTATTTCGGGAGGTGGAGATACGCAGTATTTT. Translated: CASSFISGGGDTQYF.

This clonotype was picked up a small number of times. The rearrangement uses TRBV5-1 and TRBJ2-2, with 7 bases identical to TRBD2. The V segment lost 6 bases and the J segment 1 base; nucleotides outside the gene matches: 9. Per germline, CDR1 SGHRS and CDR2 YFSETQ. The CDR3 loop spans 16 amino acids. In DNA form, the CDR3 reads TGCGCCAGCACCCCGATACCTAGCGGGAACACCGGGGAGCTGTTTTTT. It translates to CASTPIPSGNTGELFF.

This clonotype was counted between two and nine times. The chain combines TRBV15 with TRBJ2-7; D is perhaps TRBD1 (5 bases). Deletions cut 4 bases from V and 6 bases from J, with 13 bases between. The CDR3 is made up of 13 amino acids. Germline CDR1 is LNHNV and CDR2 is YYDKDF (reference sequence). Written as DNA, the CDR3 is TGTGCCACCAGCAACGGACACTCGCTCGAGCAGTACTTC. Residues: CATSNGHSLEQYF.

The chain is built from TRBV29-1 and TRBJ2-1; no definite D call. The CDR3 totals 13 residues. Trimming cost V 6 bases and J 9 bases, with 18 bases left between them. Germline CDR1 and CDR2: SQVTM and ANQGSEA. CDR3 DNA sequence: TGCAGCGTAGAACGGACCGCTCGCGGTGAGCAGTTCTTC. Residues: CSVERTARGEQFF.

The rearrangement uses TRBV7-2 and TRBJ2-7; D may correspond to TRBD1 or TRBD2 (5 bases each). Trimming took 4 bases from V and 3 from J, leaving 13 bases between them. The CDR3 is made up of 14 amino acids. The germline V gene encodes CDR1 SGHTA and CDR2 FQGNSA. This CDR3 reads CASSSRDGIYEQYF. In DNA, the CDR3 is TGTGCCAGCAGCTCCCGGGACGGGATCTACGAGCAGTACTTC.

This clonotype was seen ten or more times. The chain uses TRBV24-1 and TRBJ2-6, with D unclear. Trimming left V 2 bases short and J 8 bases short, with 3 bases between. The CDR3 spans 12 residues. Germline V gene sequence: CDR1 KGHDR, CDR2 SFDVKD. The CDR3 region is CATSDWSNVLTF. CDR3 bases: TGTGCCACCAGTGATTGGTCCAACGTCCTGACTTTC.

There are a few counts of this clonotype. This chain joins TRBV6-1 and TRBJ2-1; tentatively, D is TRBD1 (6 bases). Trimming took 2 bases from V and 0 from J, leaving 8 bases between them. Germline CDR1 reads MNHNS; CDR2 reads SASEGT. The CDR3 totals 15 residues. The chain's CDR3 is CASSELGGSYNEQFF. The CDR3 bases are TGTGCCAGCAGTGAACTAGGGGGCTCCTACAATGAGCAGTTCTTC.

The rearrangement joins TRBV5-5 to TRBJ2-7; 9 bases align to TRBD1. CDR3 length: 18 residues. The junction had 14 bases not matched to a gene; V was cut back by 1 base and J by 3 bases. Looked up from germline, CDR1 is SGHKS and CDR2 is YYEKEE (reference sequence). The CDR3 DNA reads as TGTGCCAGCAGCTTGACAGGGGGCCGTTTGCTTGGGGTCTACGAGCAGTACTTC. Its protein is CASSLTGGRLLGVYEQYF.

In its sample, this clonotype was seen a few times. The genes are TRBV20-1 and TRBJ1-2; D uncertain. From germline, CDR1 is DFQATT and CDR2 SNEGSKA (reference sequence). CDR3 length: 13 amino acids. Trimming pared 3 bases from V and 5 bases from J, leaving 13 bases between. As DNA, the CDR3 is TGCAGTGCTAGTAGAGACGGCGATTATGGCTACACCTTC. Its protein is CSASRDGDYGYTF.

As DNA, the CDR3 is TGCGCCAGCAGCAAGACTGACCGAGGGGATACGCAGTATTTT. Protein sequence: CASSKTDRGDTQYF. V usage is TRBV5-1 and J usage is TRBJ2-3; TRBD2 might be the D (5 bases). Germline CDR1 is SGHRS and CDR2 is YFSETQ. V was shortened by 4 bases and J by 6 bases, with 15 bases between the two germline ends. The CDR3 is 14 amino acids.

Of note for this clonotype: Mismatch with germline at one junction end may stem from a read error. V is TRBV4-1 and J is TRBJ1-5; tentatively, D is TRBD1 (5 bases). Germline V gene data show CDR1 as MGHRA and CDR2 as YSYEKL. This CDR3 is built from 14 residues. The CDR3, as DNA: TGCGCCAGCAGTCAAGAGAGGGGAGGGCGGCCCCAGCATTTT. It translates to CASSQERGGRPQHF.

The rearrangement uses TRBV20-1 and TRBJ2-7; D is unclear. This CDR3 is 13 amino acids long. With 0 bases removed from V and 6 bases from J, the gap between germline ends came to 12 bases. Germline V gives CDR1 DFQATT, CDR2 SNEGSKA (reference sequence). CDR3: CSARDPSGFEQYF. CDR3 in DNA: TGCAGTGCTAGAGATCCTTCGGGTTTCGAGCAGTACTTC.

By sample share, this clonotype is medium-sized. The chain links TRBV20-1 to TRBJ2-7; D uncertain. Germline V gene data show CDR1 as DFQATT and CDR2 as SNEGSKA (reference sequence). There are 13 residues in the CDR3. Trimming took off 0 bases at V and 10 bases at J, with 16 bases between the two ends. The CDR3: CSARDPRQPVQYF. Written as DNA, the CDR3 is TGCAGTGCTAGAGACCCTAGACAACCTGTTCAGTACTTC.

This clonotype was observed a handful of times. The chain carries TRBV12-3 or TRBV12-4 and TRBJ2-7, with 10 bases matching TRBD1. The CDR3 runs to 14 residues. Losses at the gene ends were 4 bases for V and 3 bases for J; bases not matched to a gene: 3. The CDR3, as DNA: TGTGCCAGCAGTTCCAGGACAGGGGGCTACGAGCAGTACTTC. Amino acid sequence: CASSSRTGGYEQYF.

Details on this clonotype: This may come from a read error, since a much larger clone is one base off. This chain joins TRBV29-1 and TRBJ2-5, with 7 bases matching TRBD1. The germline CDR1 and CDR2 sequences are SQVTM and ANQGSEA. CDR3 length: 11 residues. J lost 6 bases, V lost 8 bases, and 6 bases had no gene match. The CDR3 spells CSTRGNKTQYF. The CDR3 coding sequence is TGCAGCACCAGGGGGAATAAGACCCAGTACTTC.

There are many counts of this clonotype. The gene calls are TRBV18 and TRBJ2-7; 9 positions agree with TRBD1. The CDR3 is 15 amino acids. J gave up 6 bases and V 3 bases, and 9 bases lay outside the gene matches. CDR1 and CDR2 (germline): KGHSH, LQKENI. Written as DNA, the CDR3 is TGTGCCAGCTCACCCTCATCGGACAGGGGCGGCGAGCAGTACTTC. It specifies CASSPSSDRGGEQYF.

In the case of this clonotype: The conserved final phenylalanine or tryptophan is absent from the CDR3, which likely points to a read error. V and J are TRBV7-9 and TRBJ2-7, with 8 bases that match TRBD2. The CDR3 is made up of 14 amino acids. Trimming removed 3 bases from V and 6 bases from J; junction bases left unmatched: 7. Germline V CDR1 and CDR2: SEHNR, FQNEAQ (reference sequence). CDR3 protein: CASSFGTSESEQYL. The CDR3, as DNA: TGTGCCAGCAGCTTCGGGACTAGTGAGAGCGAGCAGTACCTC.

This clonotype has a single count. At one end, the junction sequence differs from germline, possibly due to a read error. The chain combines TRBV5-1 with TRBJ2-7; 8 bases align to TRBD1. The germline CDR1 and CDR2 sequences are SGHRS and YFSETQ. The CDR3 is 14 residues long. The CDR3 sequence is CANSLDRVNYEQYF. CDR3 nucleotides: TGCGCCAACAGCTTGGACAGGGTCAACTACGAGCAGTACTTC.

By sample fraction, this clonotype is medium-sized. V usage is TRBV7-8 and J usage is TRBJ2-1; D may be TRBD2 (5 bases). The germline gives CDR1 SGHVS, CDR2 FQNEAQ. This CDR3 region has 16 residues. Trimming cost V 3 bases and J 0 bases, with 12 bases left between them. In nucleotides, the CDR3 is TGTGCCAGCAGCTTTGGTCCGGGAAGCTCCTACAATGAGCAGTTCTTC. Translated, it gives CASSFGPGSSYNEQFF.

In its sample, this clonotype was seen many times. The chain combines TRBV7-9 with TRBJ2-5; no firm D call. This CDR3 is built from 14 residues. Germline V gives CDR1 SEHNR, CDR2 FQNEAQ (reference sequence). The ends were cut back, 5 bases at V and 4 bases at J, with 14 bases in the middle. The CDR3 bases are TGTGCCAGCAGCCCAACCGGTCCCCGAGAGACCCAGTACTTC. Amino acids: CASSPTGPRETQYF.

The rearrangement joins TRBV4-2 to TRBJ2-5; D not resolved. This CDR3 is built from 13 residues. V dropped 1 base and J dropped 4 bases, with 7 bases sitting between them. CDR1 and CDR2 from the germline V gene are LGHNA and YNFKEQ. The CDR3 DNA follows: TGTGCCAGCAGCCAAGGGGCCCGAGAGACCCAGTACTTC. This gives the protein CASSQGARETQYF.

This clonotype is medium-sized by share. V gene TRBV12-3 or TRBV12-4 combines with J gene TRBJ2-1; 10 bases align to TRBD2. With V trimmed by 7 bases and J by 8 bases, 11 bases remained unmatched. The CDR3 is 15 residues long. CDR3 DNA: TGTGCCAGCACCTCTAGCGGGAGATTTAAACATGAGCAGTTCTTC. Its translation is CASTSSGRFKHEQFF.